This T cell receptor beta chain comes out of a study of shared clonotypes between healthy human individuals. The overall study: Aged between 18 and 49, the donors were two women and a few men. Study observations and caveats: Non-shared clonotypes displayed generation probabilities falling below those of clonotypes present in all four donors.

Libraries were prepared by immunoSEQ multiplex PCR; TCRdb keeps only in-frame clonotypes and omits some of them. The sample lists about 2.4 million clones, 93% occurring once. Details on this clone: Its antigen is unknown.

This receptor was taken from a man in his late teens or twenties in good health. Some clones in this sample may be carry-over from other donors' samples. The sequenced material came from naive CD4+ T cells from PBMCs. Subset specified: CD45RA+ positively selected.

In nucleotides, the CDR3 is TGTGCCATCAGTGAGTCTTTAGGGAATGAGCAGTTCTTC. This translates into CAISESLGNEQFF. The V gene is TRBV10-3, the J gene TRBJ2-1; unclear D gene. V lost 0 bases and J 7 bases, leaving 7 bases between the germline ends. CDR1 and CDR2 from the germline V gene are ENHRY and SYGVKD. This CDR3 comprises 13 residues.